The clone carrying this T cell receptor beta chain was found many times. Its antigen is still unknown. A read error may be the cause here, since a much bigger clone is one base away. The CDR3 end is not reached by the read, which stops 3 residues before it; the germline J gene fills it in. This entry belongs to a study of T cell clonality in common variable immunodeficiency. Overall study results and limits: Fewer deletions and N-nucleotide insertions were reportedly seen in common variable immunodeficiency TCR beta sequences.

Germline CDR1 reads MRHNA; CDR2 reads SNTAGT. V lost 4 bases, J lost 6 bases, and 3 bases stayed unmatched. CDR3 size: 15 residues. Sequencing was performed with immunoSEQ multiplex PCR; in TCRdb, only in-frame clones are kept and a portion is missing. Singletons are absent from the sample, which has about 34,000 clones. The clonotype was recovered from a person aged 18-70 years in good health. The sample comprised peripheral blood mononuclear cells. This sequence joins TRBV6-4 and TRBJ2-3; TRBD2 matches 14 bases. The CDR3 sequence: CASSGLAGGPDTQYF. The CDR3 bases that were read are TGTGCCAGCAGTGGACTAGCGGGAGGGCCGGATACG.